Listed below are T cell receptor beta chains from one sample, sequenced in a study of siplizumab effects on memory and regulatory T cells. The table came from immunoSEQ multiplex PCR; TCRdb's copy has only in-frame clones and leaves some out. The repertoire consists of some 90,000 clones, with over 80% occurring once and the leading ten covering 15%. The sequencing input was CD4+ T cells sorted from blood. These receptors all come from a human donor in good health. CDR3s leave out the opening cysteine and the closing phenylalanine or tryptophan. Each record gives: J gene, V gene, CDR3 protein.

TRBJ2-5 | TRBV5-4 | ASSLVGLAGGPTETQY
TRBJ1-5 | TRBV6-5 | ASSSSRNQPQH
TRBJ2-2 | TRBV14 | ASSPRAGELF
TRBJ2-2 | TRBV14 | ASSQPRTSGRAGELF
TRBJ2-1 | TRBV7-3 | ASSLIPDQRGNSEQF
TRBJ1-1 | TRBV28 | ASSPGGTEAF
TRBJ1-5 | TRBV2 | ASSPQGGSNQPQH
TRBJ1-3 | TRBV2 | ASSGEGISGNTIY
TRBJ2-7 | TRBV6-5 | ASSQAGVPPEQY
TRBJ2-5 | TRBV28 | ASSFRNPEETQY